Reported below is one T cell receptor (beta chain). What it binds is unknown. This specimen belongs to a study of OX40 agonist ivuxolimab in advanced cancers. Generated by immunoSEQ multiplex PCR, the TCRdb table keeps only in-frame clones and is missing some. This sample carries 19,000 or so clones, less than 90% of them seen once, and the ten largest clones take about 17%. With autoimmune disease history or systemic immunosuppression, patients were excluded. After removal of 6 bases from V and 2 bases from J, the junction contained 5 bases not matched to a gene. The germline CDR1 and CDR2 sequences are KGHSH and LQKENI. This CDR3 is built from 14 residues. Study conclusions and caveats: There was clonal expansion of CD4+ and CD8+ blood T cells by week 6 at 0.1 to 3.0 mg/kg.

The source material was CD4+ or CD8+ T cells sorted from blood, sampled in a trial of the OX40 agonist ivuxolimab. The chain uses TRBV18 and TRBJ2-5; 8 bases match TRBD1. This TCR was sampled from an adult with an advanced solid tumor such as melanoma, head and neck, liver or kidney cancer. CDR3 DNA: TGTGCCAGCTCGGAGGACAGGGTGCAAGAGACCCAGTACTTC. Protein product: CASSEDRVQETQYF.